This entry concerns a single TCR beta chain. Its antigen is currently unknown. The sample comes from a study of vaccination effects on CD4 cells after COVID-19. In the study overall: Everyone in the study got two shots of either the BNT162b2 or mRNA-1273 vaccine. Broader study findings: The study found marked clonal contraction of infection- and vaccine-induced clones late after vaccination.

J gave up 0 bases and V 4 bases, and 6 bases lay outside the gene matches. CDR3 length equals 17 residues. The germline V gene encodes CDR1 SGHTS and CDR2 YDEGEE. Sequencing used immunoSEQ multiplex PCR; TCRdb keeps in-frame clones, though not all of them. The data hold fewer than 65,000 clones, with about four fifths observed a single time. Ahead of sequencing, the ViraFEST assay grew antigen-specific CD4+ T cells using viral peptide pools. After around 10 days in culture, the CD4+ T cells were isolated. The healthy vaccine recipients, who had no prior SARS-CoV-2 infection, showed negative nucleocapsid antibodies. Half the medium was swapped for IL-2 medium on days 3 and 7.

The chain employs TRBV5-8 and TRBJ2-2; TRBD1 aligns across 10 bases. Here the sequenced sample was CD4+ T cells from PBMCs cultured with HCoV-229E spike peptides, taken before COVID-19 vaccination. The receptor was derived from a human donor who received a COVID-19 vaccine. CDR3 sequence (DNA): TGTGCCAGCAGCACGGGGACAGGGGACACGAACACCGGGGAGCTGTTTTTT. Translated: CASSTGTGDTNTGELFF.